The entry that follows covers one TCR beta chain sequence. Its antigen is not identified. One end of the junction varies from germline; a read error may be responsible. The data stem from a study of shared clonotypes between healthy human individuals. Overall study context: Three men and a couple of women, aged 18 to 49, were donors. The plates for each donor numbered three CD4 naive, three CD4 memory, two CD8 naive and one CD8 memory.

Study-level findings and limits: Clonotypes shared by all four sorted-subset donors had higher generation probabilities than non-shared clonotypes.

CDR3 size: 15 residues. Germline CDR1 is LGHNA and CDR2 is YSLEER. Naive CD8 cells, CD45RO-negative and positively selected for CCR7, excluded terminally differentiated effector memory CD45RA+ cells. The table came from immunoSEQ multiplex PCR; TCRdb's copy has only in-frame clones and leaves some out. The sample shows some 2.1 million clones, approximately 95% of them seen only once. Specimen: naive CD8+ T cells sorted from blood. The rearrangement uses TRBV4-3 and TRBJ2-1; 8 positions match TRBD2. The sequence derives from a man younger than 30 in good health. CDR3 DNA sequence: TGCGCCAGCAGCCAGAGGGCCGATACAGCGGGGGATCTGCTCTTC. This encodes CASSQRADTAGDLLF.